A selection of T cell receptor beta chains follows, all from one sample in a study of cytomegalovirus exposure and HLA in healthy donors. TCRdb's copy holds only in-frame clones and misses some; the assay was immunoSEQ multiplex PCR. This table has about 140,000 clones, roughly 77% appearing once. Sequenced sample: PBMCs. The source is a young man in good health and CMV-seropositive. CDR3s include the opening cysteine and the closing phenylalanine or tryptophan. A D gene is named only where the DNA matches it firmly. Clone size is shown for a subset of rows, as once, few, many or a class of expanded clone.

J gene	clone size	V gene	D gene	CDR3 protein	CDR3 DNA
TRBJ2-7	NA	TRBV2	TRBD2	CASRPTSGSGLNEQYF	TGTGCCAGCAGGCCAACTAGCGGGAGTGGATTGAACGAGCAGTACTTC
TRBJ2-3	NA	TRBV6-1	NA	CASSGRQGPVGTDTQYF	TGTGCCAGCAGTGGGCGGCAGGGCCCCGTCGGTACAGATACGCAGTATTTT
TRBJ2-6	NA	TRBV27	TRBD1	CASSEDRVAGANVLTF	TGTGCCAGCAGTGAGGACAGGGTTGCGGGGGCCAACGTCCTGACTTTC
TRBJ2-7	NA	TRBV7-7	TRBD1	CASSQVHRGEQYF	TGTGCCAGCAGCCAAGTCCACAGGGGCGAGCAGTACTTC
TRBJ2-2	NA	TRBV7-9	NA	CASSYLGDPRNTGELFF	TGTGCCAGCAGCTACCTCGGAGACCCGCGAAACACCGGGGAGCTGTTTTTT
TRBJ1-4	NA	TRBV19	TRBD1	CASSIHGGGGAEKLFF	TGTGCCAGTAGTATCCATGGCGGAGGGGGCGCGGAAAAACTGTTTTTT
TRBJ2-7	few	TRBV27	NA	CASSPYSLYEQYF	TGTGCCAGCAGTCCGTACAGCCTCTACGAGCAGTACTTC
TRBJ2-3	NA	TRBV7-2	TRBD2	CASSLGVRDYVSTDTQYF	TGTGCCAGCAGCTTAGGGGTCCGGGACTACGTTAGCACAGATACGCAGTATTTT
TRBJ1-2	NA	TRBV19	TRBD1	CASSGTGGAVRGYTF	TGTGCCAGTAGCGGGACAGGGGGCGCGGTTAGGGGCTACACCTTC
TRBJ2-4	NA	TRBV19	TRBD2	CASSRPGLAGTKNIQYF	TGTGCCAGTAGTAGACCGGGACTAGCGGGCACCAAAAACATTCAGTACTTC
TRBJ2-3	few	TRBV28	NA	CASSTRGGRGHTQYF	TGTGCCAGCAGTACTAGGGGGGGAAGAGGGCATACGCAGTATTTT
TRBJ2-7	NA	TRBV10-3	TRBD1	CAISELSGTGYVYEQYF	TGTGCCATCAGTGAGTTATCCGGGACAGGGTATGTCTACGAGCAGTACTTC
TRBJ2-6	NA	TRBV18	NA	CASSPQTISGANVLTF	TGTGCCAGCTCTCCCCAAACTATATCTGGGGCCAACGTCCTGACTTTC
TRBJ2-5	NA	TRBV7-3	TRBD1	CASSSRTGGQETQYF	TGTGCCAGCAGCTCGCGGACAGGGGGGCAAGAGACCCAGTACTTC
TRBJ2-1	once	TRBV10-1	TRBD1	CASSRDRAYNEQFF	TGCGCCAGCAGCCGGGACAGGGCCTACAATGAGCAGTTCTTC
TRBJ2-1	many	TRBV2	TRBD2	CASTAGGYNEQFF	TGTGCCAGCACAGCGGGAGGCTACAATGAGCAGTTCTTC
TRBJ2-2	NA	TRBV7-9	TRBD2	CASSPQRLAGSTGELFF	TGTGCCAGCAGCCCACAGAGACTAGCGGGGAGCACCGGGGAGCTGTTTTTT
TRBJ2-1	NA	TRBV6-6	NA	CASSLLAGNYNEQFF	TGTGCCAGCAGTCTTCTGGCGGGGAACTACAATGAGCAGTTCTTC
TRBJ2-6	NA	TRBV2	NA	CASILQGSGANVLTF	TGTGCCAGCATCCTACAGGGTTCCGGGGCCAACGTCCTGACTTTC
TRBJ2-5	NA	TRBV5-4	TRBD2	CASSGYLLAGEETQYF	TGTGCCAGCAGCGGATATCTACTAGCGGGAGAAGAGACCCAGTACTTC
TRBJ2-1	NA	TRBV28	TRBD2	CASSPIDGGLAGEEDEQFF	TGTGCCAGCAGTCCCATCGACGGTGGACTAGCGGGAGAGGAGGATGAGCAGTTCTTC
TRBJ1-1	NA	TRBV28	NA	CASSFERSYTEAFF	TGTGCCAGCAGTTTCGAGAGGAGTTACACTGAAGCTTTCTTT
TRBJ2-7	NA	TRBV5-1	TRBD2	CASSLLGGSSYEQYF	TGCGCCAGCAGCTTGTTGGGGGGGAGCTCCTACGAGCAGTACTTC
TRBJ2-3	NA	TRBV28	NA	CASSTILTDTQYF	TGTGCCAGCAGTACTATTCTCACAGATACGCAGTATTTT
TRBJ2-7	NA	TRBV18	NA	CASSPPDTVHEQYF	TGTGCCAGCTCACCACCGGACACGGTCCACGAGCAGTACTTC
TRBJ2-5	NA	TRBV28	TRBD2	CASSFIGTSGARATQYF	TGTGCCAGCAGTTTTATTGGGACTAGCGGGGCCCGGGCGACCCAGTACTTC
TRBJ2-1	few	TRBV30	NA	CAWSALLANSYNEQFF	TGTGCCTGGAGTGCCCTACTAGCTAACTCCTACAATGAGCAGTTCTTC
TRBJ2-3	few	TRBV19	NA	CATTMRSGSTDTQYF	TGTGCTACGACGATGAGGAGCGGGAGCACAGATACGCAGTATTTT
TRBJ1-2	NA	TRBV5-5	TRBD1	CASSLDRDGYTF	TGTGCCAGCAGTTTGGACAGGGATGGCTACACCTTC
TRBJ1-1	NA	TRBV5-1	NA	CASSSPLDRTEAFF	TGCGCCAGCAGCTCCCCATTGGACAGAACTGAAGCTTTCTTT
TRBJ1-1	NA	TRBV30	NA	CAWSKQTARSNTEAFF	TGTGCCTGGAGCAAACAGACAGCCAGAAGCAACACTGAAGCTTTCTTT
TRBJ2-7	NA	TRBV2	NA	CASKGGYYEQYF	TGTGCCAGCAAGGGCGGGTACTACGAGCAGTACTTC
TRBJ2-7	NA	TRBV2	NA	CASIRESYSYEQYF	TGTGCCAGCATTCGAGAGTCCTACTCCTACGAGCAGTACTTC
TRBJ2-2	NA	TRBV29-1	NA	CSVRGSGELFF	TGCAGCGTGAGGGGGAGCGGGGAGCTGTTTTTT
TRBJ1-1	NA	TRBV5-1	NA	CASSLNRVGNEAFF	TGCGCCAGCAGCCTAAACAGGGTTGGTAATGAAGCTTTCTTT
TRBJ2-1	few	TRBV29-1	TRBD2	CSVALRLADNEQFF	TGCAGCGTTGCTTTGCGACTAGCGGACAATGAGCAGTTCTTC
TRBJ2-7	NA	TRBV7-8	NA	CASSLAIGVTGEQYF	TGTGCCAGCAGCTTAGCAATAGGGGTAACGGGCGAGCAGTACTTC
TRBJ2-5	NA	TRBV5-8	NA	CASSLQETQYF	TGTGCCAGCAGCCTACAAGAGACCCAGTACTTC
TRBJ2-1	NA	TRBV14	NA	CASSQDRGTEQFF	TGTGCCAGCAGCCAAGACAGGGGTACTGAGCAGTTCTTC
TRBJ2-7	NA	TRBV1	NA	CTSSQGTSGPYEQYF	TGCACCAGCAGCCAAGGGACTAGCGGTCCCTACGAGCAGTACTTC
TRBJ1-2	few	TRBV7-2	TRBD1	CASMDRAYFNYGYTF	TGTGCCAGCATGGACAGGGCATACTTTAACTATGGCTACACCTTC
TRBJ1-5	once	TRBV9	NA	CASSRAGQPQHF	TGTGCCAGCAGCCGCGCGGGGCAGCCCCAGCATTTT
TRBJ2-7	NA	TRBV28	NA	CASSSDTVSSEQYF	TGTGCCAGCAGTTCGGACACCGTGTCGAGCGAGCAGTACTTC
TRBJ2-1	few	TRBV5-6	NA	CASSPLSSGIYNEQFF	TGTGCCAGCAGCCCCCTCTCTTCGGGAATCTACAATGAGCAGTTCTTC
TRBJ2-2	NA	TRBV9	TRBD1	CASSASTGWNTGELFF	TGTGCCAGCAGCGCCTCGACAGGGTGGAACACCGGGGAGCTGTTTTTT
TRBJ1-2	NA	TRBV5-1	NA	CASSLEQGRGYYGYTF	TGCGCCAGCAGCTTGGAACAGGGCCGGGGTTACTATGGCTACACCTTC
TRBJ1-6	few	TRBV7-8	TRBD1	CASSSGTETYNSPLHF	TGTGCCAGCAGCTCCGGGACAGAAACCTATAATTCACCCCTCCACTTT
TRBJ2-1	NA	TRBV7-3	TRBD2	CASSRLAGEVNEQFF	TGTGCCAGCAGCCGACTAGCGGGAGAGGTCAATGAGCAGTTCTTC